The rows below give T cell receptor beta chains drawn from one sample of a study of technical replicates of blood from a few donors. Clones were read by immunoSEQ multiplex PCR, and TCRdb kept only the in-frame ones, dropping some. The table has some 70,000 clones, about 90% seen once. The sample taken for sequencing was T cells isolated from PBMCs. Every receptor here comes from a human donor in good health. The CDR3 runs from the conserved cysteine through the conserved F or W. The order of the fields is D gene, clone size, V gene, J gene, CDR3 DNA, CDR3 protein. D genes are given only for firm matches. Clone size is given for some rows only: seen once, a few or many times, or a class if the clone is expanded.

>TRBD1|NA|TRBV10-3|TRBJ1-2
TGTGCCTTGGGGTCTTGGGGGACAGGGACTAACTATGGCTACACCTTC
CALGSWGTGTNYGYTF
>TRBD1|NA|TRBV2|TRBJ2-7
TGTGCCAGCAGTGAACTGATAGGACAGGGGGGGAGGAGCTCCTACGAGCAGTACTTC
CASSELIGQGGRSSYEQYF
>TRBD1|NA|TRBV28|TRBJ2-1
TGTGCCAGCAGTTTGACAGGGGTCAATGAGCAGTTCTTC
CASSLTGVNEQFF
>NA|NA|TRBV21-1|TRBJ2-7
TGTGCCAGCAGCCGGAGGGGACAGGGGATCTACGAGCAGTACTTC
CASSRRGQGIYEQYF
>NA|NA|TRBV6-5|TRBJ1-4
TGTGCCAGCAGGAGACGACAGGCAACTAATGAAAAACTGTTTTTT
CASRRRQATNEKLFF
>NA|NA|TRBV19|TRBJ1-5
TGTGCCAGTAGTAGGACCTCTACAGGGCGCTCTAAGGGCCAGCCCCAGCATTTT
CASSRTSTGRSKGQPQHF
>NA|NA|TRBV19|TRBJ1-5
TGTGCCAGTAGTCTCGCCTGGACACACAATCAGCCCCAGCATTTT
CASSLAWTHNQPQHF
>NA|NA|TRBV11-2|TRBJ2-7
TGTGCCAGCAGCGCAACTAGCAGCGAGCAGTACTTC
CASSATSSEQYF
>NA|NA|TRBV7-6|TRBJ1-1
TGTGCCAGCAGCTTACGGACTAAGGCTGAAGCTTTCTTT
CASSLRTKAEAFF
>NA|few|TRBV11-3|TRBJ2-7
TGTGCCAGCAGCTTGGGGAGCTCCTACGAGCAGTACTTC
CASSLGSSYEQYF
>TRBD1|NA|TRBV5-1|TRBJ1-2
TGCGCCAGCAGAGACCTTCAGGGGGGTGGCTACACCTTC
CASRDLQGGGYTF
>NA|NA|TRBV10-3|TRBJ2-5
TGTGCCATCACCCGAACAGGGAAGACAGAGACCCAGTACTTC
CAITRTGKTETQYF
>NA|once|TRBV11-2|TRBJ1-4
TGTGCCAGCAGGCCCACGACACGGAATGAAAAACTGTTTTTT
CASRPTTRNEKLFF
>NA|NA|TRBV7-2|TRBJ2-2
TGTGCCAGCAGCTTAATTGGGAGGGGGGAGCTGTTTTTT
CASSLIGRGELFF
>TRBD2|NA|TRBV14|TRBJ2-1
TGTGCCAGCAGCCAGAGTACGGGAGGGGAGGAGTTCTTC
CASSQSTGGEEFF
>NA|NA|TRBV5-1|TRBJ2-1
TGCGCCAGCAGCTTGGGACTCCTACAACGCTCCTACAATGAGCAGTTCTTC
CASSLGLLQRSYNEQFF
>NA|NA|TRBV5-4|TRBJ2-1
TGTGCCAGCAGCTTGGAGGGAGGAGGTAATGAGCAGTTCTTC
CASSLEGGGNEQFF
>TRBD1|few|TRBV29-1|TRBJ1-1
TGCAGCGTTTTTGGGACAGCTATGAACACTGAAGCTTTCTTT
CSVFGTAMNTEAFF
>TRBD1|NA|TRBV7-3|TRBJ2-5
TGTGCCAGCAGCCCTTCCCCGGACAGGGAGACCCAGTACTTC
CASSPSPDRETQYF
>NA|NA|TRBV14|TRBJ2-2
TGTGCCAGCAGCCAAGTATACACCGGGGAGCTGTTTTTT
CASSQVYTGELFF
>NA|NA|TRBV29-1|TRBJ2-2
TGCAGCGTCTGGACCCCCGGGACTGGGGAGCTGTTTTTT
CSVWTPGTGELFF
>NA|NA|TRBV27|TRBJ1-5
TGTGCCAGCAGCCCGAGGAACAGCAATCAGCCCCAGCATTTT
CASSPRNSNQPQHF